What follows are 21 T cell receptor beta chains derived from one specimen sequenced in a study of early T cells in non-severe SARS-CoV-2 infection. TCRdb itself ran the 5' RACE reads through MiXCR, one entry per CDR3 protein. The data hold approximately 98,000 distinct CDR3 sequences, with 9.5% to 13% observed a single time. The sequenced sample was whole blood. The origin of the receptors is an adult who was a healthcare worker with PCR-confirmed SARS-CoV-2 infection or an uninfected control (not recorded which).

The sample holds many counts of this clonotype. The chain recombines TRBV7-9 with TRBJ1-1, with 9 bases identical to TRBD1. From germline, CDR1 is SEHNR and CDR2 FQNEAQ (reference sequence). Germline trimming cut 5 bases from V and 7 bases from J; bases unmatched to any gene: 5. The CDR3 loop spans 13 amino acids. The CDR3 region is CASSPGTGNEAFF. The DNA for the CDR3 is TGTGCCAGCAGCCCAGGGACAGGGAATGAAGCTTTCTTT.

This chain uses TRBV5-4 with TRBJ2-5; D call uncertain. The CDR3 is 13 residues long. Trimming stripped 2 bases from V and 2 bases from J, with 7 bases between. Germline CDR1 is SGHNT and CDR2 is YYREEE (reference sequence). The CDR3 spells CASSFGDQETQYF. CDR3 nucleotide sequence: TGTGCCAGCAGCTTCGGAGATCAAGAGACCCAGTACTTC.

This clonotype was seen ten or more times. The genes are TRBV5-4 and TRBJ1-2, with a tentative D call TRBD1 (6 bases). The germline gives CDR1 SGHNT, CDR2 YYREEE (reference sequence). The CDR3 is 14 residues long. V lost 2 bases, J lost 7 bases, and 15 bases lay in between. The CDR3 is CASSFETQGGGYTF. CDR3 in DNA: TGTGCCAGCAGCTTTGAGACACAGGGTGGTGGCTACACCTTC.

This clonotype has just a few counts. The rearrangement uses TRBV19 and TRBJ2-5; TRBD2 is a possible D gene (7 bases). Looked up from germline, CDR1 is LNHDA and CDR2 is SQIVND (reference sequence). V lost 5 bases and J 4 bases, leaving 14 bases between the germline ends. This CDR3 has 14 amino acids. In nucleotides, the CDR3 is TGTGCCAGTAGTCCATTGGGGGGGGCAGAGACCCAGTACTTC. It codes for CASSPLGGAETQYF.

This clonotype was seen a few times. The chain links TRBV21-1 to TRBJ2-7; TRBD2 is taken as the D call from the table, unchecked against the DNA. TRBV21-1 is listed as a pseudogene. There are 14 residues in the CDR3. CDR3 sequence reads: CASSSGGPAYEQYF. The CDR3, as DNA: TGTGCCAGCAGCTCGGGAGGGCCCGCCTACGAGCAGTACTTC.

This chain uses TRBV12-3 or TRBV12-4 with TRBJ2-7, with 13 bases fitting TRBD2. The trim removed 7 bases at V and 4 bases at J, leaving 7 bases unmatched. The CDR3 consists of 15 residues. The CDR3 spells CASTTGLAGVYEQYF. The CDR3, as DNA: TGTGCCAGCACAACCGGACTAGCGGGAGTGTACGAGCAGTACTTC.

For the CDR3, the DNA is TGCAGCGTTGAGGACAGGATCTACGAGCAGTACTTC. Protein product: CSVEDRIYEQYF. The gene calls are TRBV29-1 and TRBJ2-7, with TRBD1 identical over 7 bases. The CDR3 extends over 12 amino acids. After removal of 3 bases from V and 3 bases from J, the junction contained 2 bases not matched to a gene. The V gene's germline CDR1 is SQVTM and CDR2 ANQGSEA.

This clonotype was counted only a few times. The CDR3 spells CASSLAPETQYF. The CDR3 DNA reads TGTGCCAGCAGCTTAGCCCCCGAGACCCAGTACTTC. The chain has TRBV7-6 and TRBJ2-5; no clear D. Trimming removed 0 bases at V and 5 bases at J, with 4 bases between. The CDR3 contains 12 residues. The germline CDR1 and CDR2 sequences are SGHVS and FNYEAQ.

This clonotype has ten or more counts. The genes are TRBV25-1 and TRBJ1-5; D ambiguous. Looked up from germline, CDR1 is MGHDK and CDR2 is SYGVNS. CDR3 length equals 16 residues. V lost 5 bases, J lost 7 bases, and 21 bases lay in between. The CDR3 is CASSPGVVAGGQPQHF. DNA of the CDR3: TGTGCCAGCAGTCCCGGGGTGGTAGCGGGAGGCCAGCCCCAGCATTTT.

The CDR3 sequence: CASSLAGLNTDTQYF. CDR3 DNA sequence: TGTGCCAGCAGCTTAGCGGGACTGAACACAGATACGCAGTATTTT. V gene TRBV7-2 combines with J gene TRBJ2-3; possible D gene TRBD2, 6 bases. Germline lookup yields CDR1 SGHTA and CDR2 FQGNSA. Deletions cut 0 bases from V and 2 bases from J, with 9 bases between. This CDR3 is 15 amino acids long. Variable domain in full (rest from reference TRBV7-2 and TRBJ2-3): GAGVSQSPSNKVTEKGKDVELRCDPISGHTALYWYRQSLGQGLEFLIYFQGNSAPDKSGLPSDRFSAERTGGSVSTLTIQRTQQEDSAVYLCASSLAGLNTDTQYFGPGTRLTVL.

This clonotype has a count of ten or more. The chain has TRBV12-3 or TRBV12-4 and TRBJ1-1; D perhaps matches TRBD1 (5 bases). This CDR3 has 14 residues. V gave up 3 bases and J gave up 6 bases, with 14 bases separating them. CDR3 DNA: TGTGCCAGCAGTTTGTCAGGGACCCTCTCTGAAGCTTTCTTT. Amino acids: CASSLSGTLSEAFF.

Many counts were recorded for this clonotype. CDR3 coding DNA: TGTGCCAGCAGCGTAGATTCCGCCACAGATACGCAGTATTTT. Residues: CASSVDSATDTQYF. The chain joins TRBV9 to TRBJ2-3; D remains unclear. This CDR3 has 14 residues. With 0 bases removed from V and 2 bases from J, the gap between germline ends came to 7 bases. Germline values: CDR1 SGDLS, CDR2 YYNGEE. Variable domain in full (rest from reference TRBV9 and TRBJ2-3): DSGVTQTPKHLITATGQRVTLRCSPRSGDLSVYWYQQSLDQGLQFLIQYYNGEERAKGNILERFSAQQFPDLHSELNLSSLELGDSALYFCASSVDSATDTQYFGPGTRLTVL.

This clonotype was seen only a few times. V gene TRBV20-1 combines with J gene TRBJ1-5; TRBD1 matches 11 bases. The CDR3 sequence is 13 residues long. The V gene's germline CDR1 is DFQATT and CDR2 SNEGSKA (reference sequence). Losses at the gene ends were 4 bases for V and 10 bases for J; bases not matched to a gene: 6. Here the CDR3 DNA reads TGCAGTGCTACCCGGGACAGGGGGAAACCCCAGCATTTT. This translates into CSATRDRGKPQHF.

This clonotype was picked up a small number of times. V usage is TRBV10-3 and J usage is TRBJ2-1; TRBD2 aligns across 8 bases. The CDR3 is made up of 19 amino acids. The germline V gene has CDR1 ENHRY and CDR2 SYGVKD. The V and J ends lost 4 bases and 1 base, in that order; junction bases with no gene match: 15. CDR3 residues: CAISALGSGTFSSYNEQFF. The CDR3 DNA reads TGTGCCATCAGTGCCCTGGGTAGCGGGACGTTTAGTTCCTACAATGAGCAGTTCTTC.

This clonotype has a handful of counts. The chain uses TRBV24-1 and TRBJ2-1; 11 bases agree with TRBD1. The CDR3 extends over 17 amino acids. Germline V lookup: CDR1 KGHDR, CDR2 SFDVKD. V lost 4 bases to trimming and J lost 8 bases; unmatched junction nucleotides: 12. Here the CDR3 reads CATSDPGQGAGSYEQFF. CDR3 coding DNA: TGTGCCACCAGTGACCCCGGACAGGGGGCGGGTTCGTATGAGCAGTTCTTC.

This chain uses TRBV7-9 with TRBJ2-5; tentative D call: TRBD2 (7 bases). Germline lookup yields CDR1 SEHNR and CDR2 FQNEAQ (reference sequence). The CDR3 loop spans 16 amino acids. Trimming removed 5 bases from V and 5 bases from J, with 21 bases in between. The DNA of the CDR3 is TGTGCCAGCAGCCCGTCGGGGGCGGGAGTGCTGGAGACCCAGTACTTC. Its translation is CASSPSGAGVLETQYF.

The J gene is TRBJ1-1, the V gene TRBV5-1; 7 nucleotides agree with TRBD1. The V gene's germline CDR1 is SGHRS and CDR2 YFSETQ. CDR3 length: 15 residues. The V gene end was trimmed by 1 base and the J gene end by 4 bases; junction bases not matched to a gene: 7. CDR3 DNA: TGCGCCAGCAGCTTGAAGAAGGGGACAGCCACTGAAGCTTTCTTT. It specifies CASSLKKGTATEAFF. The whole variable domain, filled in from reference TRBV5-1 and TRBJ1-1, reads KAGVTQTPRYLIKTRGQQVTLSCSPISGHRSVSWYQQTPGQGLQFLFEYFSETQRNKGNFPGRFSGRQFSNSRSEMNVSTLELGDSALYLCASSLKKGTATEAFFGQGTRLTVV.

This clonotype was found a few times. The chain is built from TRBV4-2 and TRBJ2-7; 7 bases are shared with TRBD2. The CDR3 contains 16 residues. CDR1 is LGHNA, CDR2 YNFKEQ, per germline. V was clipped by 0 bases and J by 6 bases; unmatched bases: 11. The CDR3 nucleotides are TGTGCCAGCAGCCAAGATGCCGGGCGAGGCGGGAGCGAGCAGTACTTC. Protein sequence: CASSQDAGRGGSEQYF.

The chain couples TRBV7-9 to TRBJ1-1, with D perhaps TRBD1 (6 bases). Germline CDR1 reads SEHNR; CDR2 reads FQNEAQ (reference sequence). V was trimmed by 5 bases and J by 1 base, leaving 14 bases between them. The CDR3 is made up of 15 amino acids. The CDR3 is CASSRGQGSNTEAFF. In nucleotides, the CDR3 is TGTGCCAGCAGCCGGGGCCAGGGGTCGAACACTGAAGCTTTCTTT.

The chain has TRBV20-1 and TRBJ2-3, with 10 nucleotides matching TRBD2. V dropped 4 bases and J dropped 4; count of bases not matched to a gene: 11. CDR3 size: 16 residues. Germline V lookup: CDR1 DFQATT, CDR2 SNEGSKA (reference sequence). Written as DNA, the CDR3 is TGCAGTGCTAAAACATTAGCGGGGGGTGAATCAGATACGCAGTATTTT. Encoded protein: CSAKTLAGGESDTQYF.

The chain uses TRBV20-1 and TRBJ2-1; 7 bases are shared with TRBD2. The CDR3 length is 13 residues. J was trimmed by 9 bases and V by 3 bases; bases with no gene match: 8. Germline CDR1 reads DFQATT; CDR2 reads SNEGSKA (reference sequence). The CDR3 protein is CSASELAFREQFF. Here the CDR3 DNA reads TGCAGTGCTAGTGAACTAGCGTTCCGTGAGCAGTTCTTC.